Below are 25 T cell receptor beta chains sequenced from a single sample in a study of molecular identifiers for immune sequencing clone quantification. TCRdb redid the calling of the PCR reads with MiXCR, one entry per CDR3 protein. Of approximately 590,000 distinct CDR3 sequences listed, roughly 25% are singletons. The sample taken for sequencing was naive CD8+ T cells from blood, with Jurkat cell RNA spiked in. As to subset: FACS-sorted CD8+CD4-CCR7+CD45RA+ naive T cells. The source is a human donor in good health. Some libraries in this study had Jurkat cell RNA spiked in.

About this clonotype: A much larger clone lies one base from this, so it may be a read error. The V call is TRBV2, the J call TRBJ2-5; 7 bases align to TRBD1. CDR1 is SNHLY and CDR2 is FYNNEI in the germline V gene. The CDR3 covers 17 residues. CDR3 residues: CASSANRAGTEQETQCF. The CDR3 region has the DNA TGTGCCAGCAGTGCAAATCGAGCAGGGACAGAACAAGAGACCCAGTGCTTC.

This clonotype came up many times. The V call is TRBV7-2, the J call TRBJ2-1; 7 positions agree with TRBD1. In germline, CDR1 is SGHTA, CDR2 FQGNSA. The CDR3 length is 15 residues. Trimming took 1 base from V and 4 from J; bases not matched to a gene: 4. CDR3 sequence (DNA): TGTGCCAGCAGCTTAGGGGACAGAAATTACAATGAGCAGTTCTTC. It yields the protein CASSLGDRNYNEQFF.

This clonotype has only a few counts. The chain combines TRBV7-9 with TRBJ2-7; 10 bases agree with TRBD1. This CDR3 contains 16 residues. The junction had 10 bases not matched to a gene; V was cut back by 4 bases and J by 4 bases. Germline V lookup: CDR1 SEHNR, CDR2 FQNEAQ (reference sequence). The CDR3 DNA reads as TGTGCCAGCAGCTCTTCTGTGGGGACAGGGGTTTACGAGCAGTACTTC. It specifies CASSSSVGTGVYEQYF.

Points on this clonotype: A much larger clone differs by one base, so this may be a read error. This chain joins TRBV7-6 and TRBJ2-1; D is perhaps TRBD2 (5 bases). V shed 4 bases and J shed 12 bases, with 19 bases lying between them. CDR3 length equals 14 residues. CDR1 and CDR2 (germline): SGHVS, FNYEAQ. CDR3 amino acids: CASSWSGVRDGQFF. The CDR3 coding sequence is TGTGCCAGCAGCTGGAGTGGAGTGAGGGATGGGCAGTTCTTC.

This clonotype was observed many times. The rearrangement links TRBV6-2 or TRBV6-3 to TRBJ1-1; TRBD1 might be the D (5 bases). CDR3 length: 12 residues. Per the germline V gene, CDR1 is MNHEY and CDR2 is SVGEGT. The germline V and J ends were trimmed by 6 bases and 7 bases, with 12 bases remaining between them. DNA of the CDR3: TGTGCCAGCAGGGAGGCAGGGAGTGAAGCTTTCTTT. This gives the protein CASREAGSEAFF.

The chain carries TRBV4-2 and TRBJ2-1, with D possibly being TRBD2 (5 bases). Germline V gives CDR1 LGHNA, CDR2 YNFKEQ. The CDR3 runs 16 residues. V was shortened by 1 base and J by 7 bases, with 17 bases between the two germline ends. The DNA of the CDR3 is TGTGCCAGCAGCCAAGGGTACCGGGGAATTGGAAATGAGCAGTTCTTC. This encodes CASSQGYRGIGNEQFF.

V is TRBV12-3 or TRBV12-4 and J is TRBJ1-4; D uncertain. Trimming left V 6 bases short and J 8 bases short, with 10 bases between. CDR3 length: 12 amino acids. The CDR3 loop reads CASRSGGEKLFF. The CDR3 region has the DNA TGTGCCAGCAGATCGGGAGGGGAAAAACTGTTTTTT.

In nucleotides, the CDR3 is TGTGCCAGCAGTTACGGACCATACGGAAATGAGCAGTTCTTC. Protein product: CASSYGPYGNEQFF. J is TRBJ2-1 and V is TRBV6-5, with no clear D. The CDR3 is 14 residues long. Germline-derived CDR1 and CDR2 are MNHEY and SVGAGI. Trimming took off 2 bases at V and 7 bases at J, with 12 bases between the two ends.

This clonotype was recorded many times. The gene calls are TRBV12-3 or TRBV12-4 and TRBJ1-6; no reliable D call. The V end was cut by 8 bases, the J end by 7 bases, with 15 bases between. CDR3 length: 14 residues. CDR3 sequence: CASGSPGRNSPLHF. The DNA for the CDR3 is TGTGCCAGCGGGTCACCGGGAAGGAATTCACCCCTCCACTTT.

As to this clonotype: The junction differs from germline at one of its ends, possibly a read error. The rearrangement links TRBV7-9 to TRBJ2-7, with 11 bases matching TRBD1. The length of the CDR3 is 17 residues. The germline V gene encodes CDR1 SEHNR and CDR2 FQNEAQ (reference sequence). The CDR3 nucleotides read TGTGCCAGCAGCAATGGAGGCTGGGACAGGGGGGTATACGAGCAATACTTC. Protein product: CASSNGGWDRGVYEQYF.

DNA for the CDR3: TGCAGTGCAAAACATCCGGGACAGAGTATTTCACCCCTCCACTTT. Residues: CSAKHPGQSISPLHF. The chain is built from TRBV20-1 and TRBJ1-6, with 7 bases aligning to TRBD1. The ends lost 6 bases at V and 9 bases at J; junction bases unmatched: 14. Germline values: CDR1 DFQATT, CDR2 SNEGSKA (reference sequence). The CDR3 runs to 15 residues.

A word on this clonotype: This may be a read error, as it is one base from a much larger clone. The J gene is TRBJ1-5, the V gene TRBV2; TRBD1 is a possible D gene (6 bases). The CDR3 length is 14 residues. Germline V gives CDR1 SNHLY, CDR2 FYNNEI. This chain's CDR3 is CVSRRQVGYEPQHF. CDR3 DNA sequence: TGTGTCAGCAGGAGACAGGTGGGCTATGAGCCCCAGCATTTT.

V gene TRBV10-3 combines with J gene TRBJ2-7, with TRBD1 as a possible D gene (5 bases). The CDR3 has 13 residues. Trimming removed 1 base at V and 3 bases at J, with 7 bases between. Germline V gene data show CDR1 as ENHRY and CDR2 as SYGVKD. The CDR3 is CAISEYRIYEQYF. The CDR3 nucleotides are TGTGCCATCAGTGAGTACAGGATCTACGAGCAGTACTTC.

In its sample, this clonotype was seen a few times. This chain joins TRBV5-4 and TRBJ1-3; weak D call: TRBD1 (5 bases). V gave up 0 bases and J gave up 2 bases, with 12 bases separating them. The CDR3 covers 16 residues. Germline CDR1 reads SGHNT; CDR2 reads YYREEE (reference sequence). The CDR3 nucleotides read TGTGCCAGCAGCTTGGGGCAGGGAACCCCTGGAAACACCATATATTTT. It yields the protein CASSLGQGTPGNTIYF.

This clonotype was seen a few times. J is TRBJ1-1 and V is TRBV3-1; the D is unclear. The V and J ends lost 1 base and 0 bases respectively, with 12 bases between them. CDR3 length equals 16 residues. Germline values: CDR1 LGHDT, CDR2 YNNKEL (reference sequence). DNA for the CDR3: TGTGCCAGCAGCCAAGTTATGACACCCATGAACACTGAAGCTTTCTTT. Amino acid sequence: CASSQVMTPMNTEAFF. Looking up the rest from reference TRBV3-1 and TRBJ1-1 gives the full variable domain: DTAVSQTPKYLVTQMGNDKSIKCEQNLGHDTMYWYKQDSKKFLKIMFSYNNKELIINETVPNRFSPKSPDKAHLNLHINSLELGDSAVYFCASSQVMTPMNTEAFFGQGTRLTVV.

Regarding this clonotype: Mismatch with germline at one junction end may stem from a read error. This chain joins TRBV27 and TRBJ2-7; TRBD1 matches at 7 bases. The CDR3 covers 14 residues. Germline V lookup: CDR1 MNHEY, CDR2 SMNVEV (reference sequence). The CDR3 loop reads CARSLWPGGEEQCF. The CDR3 nucleotides read TGTGCCCGCAGTTTGTGGCCAGGGGGTGAAGAGCAGTGCTTC.

The sample holds a few counts of this clonotype. A clone one base away is much larger, so this may be a read error. V gene TRBV7-2 combines with J gene TRBJ2-5, with 9 bases that match TRBD2. J gave up 7 bases and V 5 bases, and 11 bases lay outside the gene matches. The CDR3 is 15 residues long. CDR1 is SGHTA and CDR2 is FQGNSA in the germline V gene. The CDR3 here is CASSPYSTSGATQYF. For the CDR3, the DNA is TGTGCCAGCAGCCCATACTCGACTAGCGGAGCGACCCAGTACTTC.

This clonotype came up many times. The chain has TRBV4-3 and TRBJ2-2, with D possibly matching TRBD2 (5 bases). There are 15 residues in the CDR3. V lost 0 bases to trimming and J lost 2 bases, with 7 bases between them. Per germline, CDR1 LGHNA and CDR2 YSLEER. This chain's CDR3 is CASSQDLANTGELFF. The CDR3 nucleotides read TGCGCCAGCAGCCAAGATCTAGCCAACACCGGGGAGCTGTTTTTT.

V and J are TRBV20-1 and TRBJ2-2; D is ambiguous. CDR3 length: 16 amino acids. The germline CDR1 and CDR2 sequences are DFQATT and SNEGSKA (reference sequence). The V and J ends lost 8 bases and 3 bases respectively, with 22 bases between them. This chain's CDR3 is CSTINSMVGYTGELFF. The CDR3 DNA sequence: TGCAGTACTATTAATAGTATGGTGGGGTACACCGGGGAGCTGTTTTTT.

A remark on this clonotype: A clone one base away is much larger, so this may be a read error. CDR3 in amino acids: CTSNLGGTDTQYF. The CDR3 nucleotides read TGTACCAGCAATTTAGGGGGAACAGATACGCAGTATTTT. V gene TRBV6-2 or TRBV6-3 combines with J gene TRBJ2-3; D may be TRBD1 (6 bases). Per the germline V gene, CDR1 is MNHEY and CDR2 is SVGEGT. The CDR3 runs to 13 residues.

This clonotype was observed a few times. The junction departs from germline at one end; a sequencing error may be responsible. V gene TRBV5-3 combines with J gene TRBJ2-2; 10 bases are shared with TRBD2. TRBV5-3 belongs to the ORF category, with a function that is uncertain. This CDR3 is 16 amino acids long. CDR3 protein: CASSSLAGGTTGELFF. The CDR3 DNA is TGTGCCAGCAGCTCATTAGCGGGGGGAACCACCGGGGAGCTGTTTTTT.

This clonotype was detected a few times. The chain is built from TRBV6-1 and TRBJ1-1; TRBD1 matches 9 bases. The V gene end was trimmed by 4 bases and the J gene end by 5 bases; junction bases not matched to a gene: 17. Germline V lookup: CDR1 MNHNS, CDR2 SASEGT. CDR3 size: 18 residues. The CDR3 reads CASSANSGTGFFWTEAFF. DNA of the CDR3: TGTGCCAGCAGTGCTAATTCCGGGACAGGGTTTTTCTGGACTGAAGCTTTCTTT.

Notes on this clonotype: Just one base apart from a much larger clone, this may be a read error. The chain employs TRBV7-9 and TRBJ2-3; D ambiguous. Germline-derived CDR1 and CDR2 are SEHNR and FQNEAQ (reference sequence). V was pared by 5 bases and J by 8 bases, with 11 bases between. The CDR3 consists of 12 residues. The CDR3 DNA follows: TGTGCCAGCAGCGACAATAGCCGTACGCAGTATTTT. Amino acids: CASSDNSRTQYF.

Regarding this clonotype: Being one base from a much bigger clone, this may be a read error. J is TRBJ2-3 and V is TRBV2; 10 bases agree with TRBD2. The CDR3 totals 16 residues. Germline CDR1 reads SNHLY; CDR2 reads FYNNEI. This chain's CDR3 is CASLSGRAGNTGTQYF. CDR3 in DNA: TGTGCCAGTTTGAGCGGGAGGGCCGGTAACACAGGTACGCAGTATTTT.

This clonotype came up many times. This rearrangement joins TRBV4-1 to TRBJ2-2; D unresolved. The length of the CDR3 is 12 residues. Germline lookup yields CDR1 MGHRA and CDR2 YSYEKL. V was pared by 3 bases and J by 7 bases, with 6 bases between. CDR3 loop: CASSHARGELFF. The CDR3, as DNA: TGCGCCAGCAGCCATGCACGCGGGGAGCTGTTTTTT.